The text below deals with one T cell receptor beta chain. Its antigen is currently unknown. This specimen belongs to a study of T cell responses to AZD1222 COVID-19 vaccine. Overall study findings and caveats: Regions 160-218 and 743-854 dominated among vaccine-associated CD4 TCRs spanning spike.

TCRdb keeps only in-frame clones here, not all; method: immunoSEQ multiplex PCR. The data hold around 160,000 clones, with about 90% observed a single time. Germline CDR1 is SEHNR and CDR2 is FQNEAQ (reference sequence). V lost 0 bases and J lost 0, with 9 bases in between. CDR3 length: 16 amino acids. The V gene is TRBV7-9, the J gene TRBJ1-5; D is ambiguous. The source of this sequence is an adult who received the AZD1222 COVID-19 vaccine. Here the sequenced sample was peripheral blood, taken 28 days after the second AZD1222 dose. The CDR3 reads CASSLASADSNQPQHF. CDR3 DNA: TGTGCCAGCAGCTTAGCGTCAGCTGATAGCAATCAGCCCCAGCATTTT. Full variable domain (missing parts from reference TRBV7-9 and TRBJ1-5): DTGVSQNPRHKITKRGQNVTFRCDPISEHNRLYWYRQTLGQGPEFLTYFQNEAQLEKSRLLSDRFSAERPKGSFSTLEIQRTEQGDSAMYLCASSLASADSNQPQHFGDGTRLSIL.